This paragraph covers one T cell receptor beta chain sequence. The CDR3 totals 10 residues. V was cut by 8 bases and J by 14 bases, with 13 bases left in between. Germline loops: CDR1 ENHRY, CDR2 SYGVKD. These data come from a study of blood T cell repertoires in COVID-19. Study as a whole: Whether acute or convalescent, the COVID-19 samples came from the United States, Italy and Spain. T cells, B-cell-depleted T cells, or PBMCs provided the cDNA or gDNA that served as material.

In the authors' workflow: Amplification of reference gene primers was used by the study to estimate nucleated cell counts. Sequencing was performed with immunoSEQ multiplex PCR; in TCRdb, only in-frame clones are kept and a portion is missing. V and J calls and clone size are those listed in that table; D and trimming were worked out from the DNA. The data show some 220,000 clones, with 70% to 90% seen just once and under 3.5% held by the top ten. This sequence joins TRBV10-3 and TRBJ2-1; D is perhaps TRBD2 (5 bases). The origin of this receptor is a man in his fifties or sixties who had recovered from COVID-19. The material sequenced was peripheral blood. The chain's CDR3 is CAIGLAEKFF. CDR3 bases: TGTGCCATCGGGCTAGCCGAGAAGTTCTTC.